Only one count was recorded for the clone carrying this T cell receptor beta chain. Original data processing: Estimates of nucleated cell counts were drawn from the amplification of reference gene primers. Sequenced by immunoSEQ multiplex PCR; TCRdb stores in-frame clones only, minus some. Clone size and V and J calls were adopted from that table, with D and trimming inferred from the DNA. The repertoire includes about 160,000 clones, around 82% of them detected once, and 8% to 13% sits in the top ten. This CDR3 has 14 amino acids. Germline V gene sequence: CDR1 KGHDR, CDR2 SFDVKD. Trimming cost V 5 bases and J 1 base; bases outside gene matches: 2. The data are from a study of blood T cell repertoires in COVID-19.

Sample: peripheral blood. The sequence derives from a man in his sixties with active or convalescent COVID-19. This chain links TRBV24-1 with TRBJ2-3; TRBD2 matches at 7 bases. The DNA for the CDR3 is TGTGCCACCAGTGGACTAGCAGGCACAGATACGCAGTATTTT. Translated, it gives CATSGLAGTDTQYF.